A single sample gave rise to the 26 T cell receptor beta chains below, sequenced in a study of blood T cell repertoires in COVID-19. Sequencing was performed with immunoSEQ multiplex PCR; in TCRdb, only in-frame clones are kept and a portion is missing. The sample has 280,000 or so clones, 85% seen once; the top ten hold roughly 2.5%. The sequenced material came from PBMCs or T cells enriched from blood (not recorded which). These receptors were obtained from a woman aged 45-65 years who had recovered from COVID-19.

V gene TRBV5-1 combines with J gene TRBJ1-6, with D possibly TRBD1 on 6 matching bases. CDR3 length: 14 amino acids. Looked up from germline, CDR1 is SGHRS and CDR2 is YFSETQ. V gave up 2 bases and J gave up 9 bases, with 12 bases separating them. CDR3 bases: TGCGCCAGCAGCTTAACAGGGCGCGGTTCACCCCTCCACTTT. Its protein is CASSLTGRGSPLHF.

This chain's CDR3 is CASSLSGDPTSPLHF. As DNA, the CDR3 is TGTGCCAGCAGCTTGAGCGGGGACCCCACTTCACCCCTCCACTTT. This rearrangement joins TRBV5-5 to TRBJ1-6, with a weak D call TRBD1 (5 bases). Looked up from germline, CDR1 is SGHKS and CDR2 is YYEKEE (reference sequence). V lost 1 base and J lost 9, with 14 bases in between. This CDR3 spans 15 amino acids.

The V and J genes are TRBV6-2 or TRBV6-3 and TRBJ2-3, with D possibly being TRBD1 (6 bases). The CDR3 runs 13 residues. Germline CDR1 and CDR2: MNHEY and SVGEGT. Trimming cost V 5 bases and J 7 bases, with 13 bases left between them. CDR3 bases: TGTGCCAGCAGTGCCTCGGGACAATATACGCAGTATTTT. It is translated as CASSASGQYTQYF.

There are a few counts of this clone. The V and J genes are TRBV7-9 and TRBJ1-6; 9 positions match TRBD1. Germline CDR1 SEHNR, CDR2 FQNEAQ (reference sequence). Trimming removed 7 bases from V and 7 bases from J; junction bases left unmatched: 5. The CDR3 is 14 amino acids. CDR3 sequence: CASKSDRGNSPLHF. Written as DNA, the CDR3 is TGTGCCAGCAAATCGGACAGGGGAAATTCACCCCTCCACTTT.

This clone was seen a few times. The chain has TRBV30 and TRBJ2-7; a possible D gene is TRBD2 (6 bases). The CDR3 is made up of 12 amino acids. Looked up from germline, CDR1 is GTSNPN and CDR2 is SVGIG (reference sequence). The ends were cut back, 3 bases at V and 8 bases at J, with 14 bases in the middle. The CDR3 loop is CAWRAGSPKQYF. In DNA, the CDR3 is TGTGCCTGGAGAGCGGGTAGCCCCAAGCAGTACTTC.

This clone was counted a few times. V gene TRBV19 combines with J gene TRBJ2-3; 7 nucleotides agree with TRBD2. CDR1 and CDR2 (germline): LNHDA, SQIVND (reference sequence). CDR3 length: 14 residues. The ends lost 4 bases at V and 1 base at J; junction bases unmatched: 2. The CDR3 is CASSKSGGTDTQYF. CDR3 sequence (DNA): TGTGCCAGTAGTAAGAGCGGGGGCACAGATACGCAGTATTTT.

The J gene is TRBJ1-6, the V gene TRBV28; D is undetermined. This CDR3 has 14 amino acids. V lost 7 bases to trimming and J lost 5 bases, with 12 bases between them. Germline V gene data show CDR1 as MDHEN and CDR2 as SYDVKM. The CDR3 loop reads CASNKGGNNSPLHF. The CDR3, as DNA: TGTGCCAGCAACAAGGGAGGGAATAATTCACCCCTCCACTTT.

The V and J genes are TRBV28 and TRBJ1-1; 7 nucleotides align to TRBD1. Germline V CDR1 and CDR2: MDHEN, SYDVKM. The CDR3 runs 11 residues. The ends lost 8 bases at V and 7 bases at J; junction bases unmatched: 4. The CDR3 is CASGTGVEAFF. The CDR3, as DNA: TGTGCCAGCGGTACAGGGGTTGAAGCTTTCTTT.

The CDR3 DNA sequence: TGTGCCAGCAGCCCCCAAGGACAGGGAGGCAATCAGCCCCAGCATTTT. This encodes CASSPQGQGGNQPQHF. J is TRBJ1-5 and V is TRBV3-1 (or the pseudogene TRBV3-2); 8 bases match TRBD1. V lost 4 bases, J lost 2 bases, and 7 bases stayed unmatched. Germline V CDR1 and CDR2: LGHDT, YNNKEL (reference sequence). The CDR3 covers 16 residues.

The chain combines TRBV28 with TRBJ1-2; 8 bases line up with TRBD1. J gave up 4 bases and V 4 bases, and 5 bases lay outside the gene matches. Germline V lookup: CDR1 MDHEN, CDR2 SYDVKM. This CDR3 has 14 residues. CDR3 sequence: CASSSPGGSYGYTF. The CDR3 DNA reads TGTGCCAGCAGTTCCCCAGGGGGCAGCTATGGCTACACCTTC.

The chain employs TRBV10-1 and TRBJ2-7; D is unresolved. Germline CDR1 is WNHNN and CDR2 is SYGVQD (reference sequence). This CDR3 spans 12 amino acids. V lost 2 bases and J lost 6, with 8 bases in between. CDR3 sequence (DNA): TGCGCCAGCAGTGAGGGGCCCGGCGAGCAGTACTTC. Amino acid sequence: CASSEGPGEQYF.

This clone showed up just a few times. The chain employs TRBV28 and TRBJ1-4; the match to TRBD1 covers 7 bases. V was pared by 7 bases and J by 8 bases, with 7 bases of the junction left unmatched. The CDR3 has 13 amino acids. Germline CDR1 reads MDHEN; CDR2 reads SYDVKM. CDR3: CASKGADREKLFF. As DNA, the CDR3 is TGTGCCAGCAAGGGAGCGGACAGGGAAAAACTGTTTTTT.

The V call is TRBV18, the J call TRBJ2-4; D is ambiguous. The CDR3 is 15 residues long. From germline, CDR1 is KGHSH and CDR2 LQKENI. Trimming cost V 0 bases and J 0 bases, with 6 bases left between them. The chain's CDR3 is CASSPPSVAKNIQYF. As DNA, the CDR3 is TGTGCCAGCTCACCACCGTCAGTAGCCAAAAACATTCAGTACTTC. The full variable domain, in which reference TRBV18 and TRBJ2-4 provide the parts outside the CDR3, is NAGVMQNPRHLVRRRGQEARLRCSPMKGHSHVYWYRQLPEEGLKFMVYLQKENIIDESGMPKERFSAEFPKEGPSILRIQQVVRGDSAAYFCASSPPSVAKNIQYFGAGTRLSVL.

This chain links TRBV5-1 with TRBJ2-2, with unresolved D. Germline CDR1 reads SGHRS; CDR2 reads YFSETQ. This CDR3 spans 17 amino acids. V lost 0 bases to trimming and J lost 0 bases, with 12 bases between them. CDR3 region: CASSLAGGATNTGELFF. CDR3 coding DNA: TGCGCCAGCAGCTTGGCGGGTGGCGCCACGAACACCGGGGAGCTGTTTTTT.

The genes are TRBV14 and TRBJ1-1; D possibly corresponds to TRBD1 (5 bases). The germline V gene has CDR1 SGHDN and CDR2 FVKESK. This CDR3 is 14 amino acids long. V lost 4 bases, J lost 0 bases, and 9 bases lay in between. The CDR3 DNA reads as TGTGCCAGCAGCCCGGCAGGGATGAACACTGAAGCTTTCTTT. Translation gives CASSPAGMNTEAFF.

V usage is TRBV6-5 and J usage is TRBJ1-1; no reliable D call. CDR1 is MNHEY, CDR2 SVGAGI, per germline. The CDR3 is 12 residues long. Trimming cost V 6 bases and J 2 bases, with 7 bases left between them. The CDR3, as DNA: TGTGCCAGCAGGCGGCACAACACTGAAGCTTTCTTT. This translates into CASRRHNTEAFF.

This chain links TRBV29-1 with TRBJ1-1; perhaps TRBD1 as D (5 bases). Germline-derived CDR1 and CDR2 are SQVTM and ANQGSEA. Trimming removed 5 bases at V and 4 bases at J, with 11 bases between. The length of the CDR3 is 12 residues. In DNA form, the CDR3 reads TGCAGCGTTAAGCAGGGTCTCACTGAAGCTTTCTTT. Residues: CSVKQGLTEAFF.

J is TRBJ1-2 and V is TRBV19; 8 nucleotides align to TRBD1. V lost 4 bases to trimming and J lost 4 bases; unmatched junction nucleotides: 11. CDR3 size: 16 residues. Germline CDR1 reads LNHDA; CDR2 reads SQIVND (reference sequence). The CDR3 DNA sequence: TGTGCCAGTAGTAAAGACAGGGGCCAGGTTGGCTATGGCTACACCTTC. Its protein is CASSKDRGQVGYGYTF.

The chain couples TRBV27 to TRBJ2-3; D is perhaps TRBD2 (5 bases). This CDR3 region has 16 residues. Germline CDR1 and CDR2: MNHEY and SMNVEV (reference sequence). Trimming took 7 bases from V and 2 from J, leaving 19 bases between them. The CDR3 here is CASTPLGAVITDTQYF. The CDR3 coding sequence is TGTGCCAGCACCCCCCTAGGAGCGGTGATCACAGATACGCAGTATTTT.

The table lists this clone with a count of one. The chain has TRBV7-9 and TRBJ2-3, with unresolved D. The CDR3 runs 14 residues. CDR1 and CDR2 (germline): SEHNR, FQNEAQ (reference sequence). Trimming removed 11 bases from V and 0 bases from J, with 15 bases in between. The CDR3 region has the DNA TGTGCCGGAGCAGTGGCATCTAGCACAGATACGCAGTATTTT. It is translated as CAGAVASSTDTQYF.

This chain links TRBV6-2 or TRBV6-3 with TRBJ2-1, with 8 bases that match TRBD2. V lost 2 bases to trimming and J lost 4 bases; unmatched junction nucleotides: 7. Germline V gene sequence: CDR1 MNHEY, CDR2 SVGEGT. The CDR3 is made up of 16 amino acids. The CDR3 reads CASSYLASGWYNEQFF. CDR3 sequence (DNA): TGTGCCAGCAGTTACCTAGCTAGCGGGTGGTACAATGAGCAGTTCTTC.

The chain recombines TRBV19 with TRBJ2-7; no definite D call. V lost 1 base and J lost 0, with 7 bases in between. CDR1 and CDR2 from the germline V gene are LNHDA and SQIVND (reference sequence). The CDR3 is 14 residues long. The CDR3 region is CASSIGGNSYEQYF. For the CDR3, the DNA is TGTGCCAGTAGTATAGGAGGAAACTCCTACGAGCAGTACTTC.

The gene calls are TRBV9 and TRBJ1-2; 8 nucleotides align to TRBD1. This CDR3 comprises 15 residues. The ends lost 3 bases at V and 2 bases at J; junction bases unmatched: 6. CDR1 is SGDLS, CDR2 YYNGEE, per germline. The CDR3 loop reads CASSGQTGANYGYTF. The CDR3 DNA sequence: TGTGCCAGCAGCGGCCAGACAGGGGCGAACTATGGCTACACCTTC.

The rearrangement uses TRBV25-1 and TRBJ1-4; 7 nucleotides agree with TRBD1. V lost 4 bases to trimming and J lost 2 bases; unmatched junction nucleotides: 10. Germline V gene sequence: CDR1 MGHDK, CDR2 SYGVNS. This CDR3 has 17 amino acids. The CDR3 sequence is CASSAYRGRSTNEKLFF. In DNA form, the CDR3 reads TGTGCCAGCAGTGCATACAGGGGACGGTCGACTAATGAAAAACTGTTTTTT. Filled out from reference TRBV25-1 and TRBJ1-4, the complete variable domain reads EADIYQTPRYLVIGTGKKITLECSQTMGHDKMYWYQQDPGMELHLIHYSYGVNSTEKGDLSSESTVSRIRTEHFPLTLESARPSHTSQYLCASSAYRGRSTNEKLFFGSGTQLSVL.

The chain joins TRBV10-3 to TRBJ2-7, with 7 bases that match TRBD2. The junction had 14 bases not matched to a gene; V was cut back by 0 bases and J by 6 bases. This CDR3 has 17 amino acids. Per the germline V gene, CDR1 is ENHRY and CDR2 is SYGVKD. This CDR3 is CAISESVSGPSPREQYF. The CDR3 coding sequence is TGTGCCATCAGTGAGTCTGTTAGCGGGCCGTCTCCACGCGAGCAGTACTTC.

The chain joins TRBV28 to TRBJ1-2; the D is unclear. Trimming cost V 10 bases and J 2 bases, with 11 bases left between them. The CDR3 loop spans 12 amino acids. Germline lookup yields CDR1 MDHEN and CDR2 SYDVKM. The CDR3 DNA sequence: TGTGCCACCAACAGTGAAAACTATGGCTACACCTTC. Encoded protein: CATNSENYGYTF.